The 17 T cell receptor beta chains below all came from one sample that was sequenced in a study of cytotoxic CD8 clonotypes in ibrutinib-treated CLL. The repertoire was sequenced with immunoSEQ multiplex PCR; TCRdb's copy has only in-frame clones and lacks some. The sample holds about 80,000 clones, around 79% seen once. The sequencing used PBMCs, collected after 12 months of ibrutinib treatment. Every receptor here comes from a human donor with chronic lymphocytic leukemia.

The V gene is TRBV5-1, the J gene TRBJ2-5; 8 nucleotides agree with TRBD1. This CDR3 region has 14 residues. V shed 4 bases and J 5 bases; nucleotides not matched to a gene: 7. The germline V gene has CDR1 SGHRS and CDR2 YFSETQ. CDR3 in amino acids: CASSAGQGLETQYF. The CDR3 DNA is TGCGCCAGCAGCGCCGGACAGGGTTTGGAGACCCAGTACTTC.

The rearrangement uses TRBV5-1 and TRBJ2-5; no firm D call. The CDR3 sequence is 13 residues long. The germline V gene encodes CDR1 SGHRS and CDR2 YFSETQ. Between the trimmed V and J ends, which lost 1 base and 2 bases, there was a span of 6 bases. The CDR3 DNA is TGCGCCAGCAGCTTGAACAGTCAAGAGACCCAGTACTTC. This codes for CASSLNSQETQYF.

The DNA of the CDR3 is TGCGCCAGCAGCCTAGCAGGGAGGGAGCGAGACTATGGCTACACCTTC. Encoded protein: CASSLAGRERDYGYTF. V usage is TRBV5-1 and J usage is TRBJ1-2, with a tentative D call TRBD1 (5 bases). From germline, CDR1 is SGHRS and CDR2 YFSETQ. The ends were cut back, 4 bases at V and 3 bases at J, with 19 bases in the middle. The CDR3 is 16 residues long.

The chain has TRBV18 and TRBJ2-5, with 14 bases fitting TRBD2. The germline CDR1 and CDR2 sequences are KGHSH and LQKENI. There are 17 residues in the CDR3. J was trimmed by 5 bases and V by 3 bases; bases with no gene match: 8. The DNA of the CDR3 is TGTGCCAGCTCACCTGTCGGGACTAGCGGGAGTGGGGAGACCCAGTACTTC. It specifies CASSPVGTSGSGETQYF.

The genes are TRBV28 and TRBJ1-2, with D possibly matching TRBD1 (5 bases). CDR3 length: 17 amino acids. Trimming pared 4 bases from V and 0 bases from J, leaving 18 bases between. CDR1 is MDHEN and CDR2 is SYDVKM in the germline V gene. CDR3 DNA: TGTGCCAGCAGTTCTGGGGCCGATCCAGGAGCTAACTATGGCTACACCTTC. Its protein product is CASSSGADPGANYGYTF.

The CDR3 loop is CASSEAWSGRAFF. The CDR3 DNA is TGTGCCAGCAGTGAAGCTTGGTCAGGGAGGGCTTTCTTT. The V gene is TRBV6-1, the J gene TRBJ1-1; possibly TRBD1 for D (5 bases). Trimming took off 0 bases at V and 11 bases at J, with 13 bases between the two ends. The CDR3 sequence is 13 residues long. Germline V CDR1 and CDR2: MNHNS, SASEGT.

The gene calls are TRBV5-1 and TRBJ1-5, with 7 bases aligning to TRBD1. Germline V gene sequence: CDR1 SGHRS, CDR2 YFSETQ. This CDR3 is 14 amino acids long. The V gene end was trimmed by 4 bases and the J gene end by 7 bases; junction bases not matched to a gene: 8. This CDR3 is CASSEGQPGQPQHF. The CDR3 region has the DNA TGCGCCAGCAGCGAGGGACAGCCTGGGCAGCCCCAGCATTTT.

The chain employs TRBV5-4 and TRBJ2-2; D ambiguous. The length of the CDR3 is 16 residues. The germline V and J ends were trimmed by 7 bases and 2 bases, with 18 bases remaining between them. The germline gives CDR1 SGHNT, CDR2 YYREEE (reference sequence). The CDR3 DNA follows: TGTGCCAGCGGTCTTGGGAACTACCAAAACACCGGGGAGCTGTTTTTT. Translation: CASGLGNYQNTGELFF.

The CDR3 is CASSLASGAGVRGETQYF. The CDR3, as DNA: TGTGCCAGCAGCTTAGCGTCCGGGGCGGGAGTGCGGGGAGAGACCCAGTACTTC. This rearrangement joins TRBV7-2 to TRBJ2-5, with 7 bases identical to TRBD2. The V gene end was trimmed by 0 bases and the J gene end by 4 bases; junction bases not matched to a gene: 14. Germline CDR1 SGHTA, CDR2 FQGNSA. CDR3 length: 18 residues.

The sample holds many counts of this clone. V gene TRBV7-9 combines with J gene TRBJ2-1; weak D call: TRBD2 (5 bases). There are 15 residues in the CDR3. Trimming took 0 bases from V and 10 from J, leaving 16 bases between them. From germline, CDR1 is SEHNR and CDR2 FQNEAQ (reference sequence). The CDR3 loop reads CASSLASLGRREQFF. CDR3 bases: TGTGCCAGCAGCTTAGCGTCCCTCGGCCGGAGGGAGCAGTTCTTC.

V is TRBV29-1 and J is TRBJ1-4; D gene unclear. The germline gives CDR1 SQVTM, CDR2 ANQGSEA. Between the trimmed V and J ends, which lost 4 bases and 3 bases, there was a span of 9 bases. This CDR3 spans 13 amino acids. Here the CDR3 DNA reads TGCAGCGTTGGGGCCGGCGCTAATGAAAAACTGTTTTTT. Its translation: CSVGAGANEKLFF.

The V and J genes are TRBV5-6 and TRBJ2-7; D is perhaps TRBD2 (7 bases). Deletions cut 3 bases from V and 4 bases from J, with 17 bases between. This CDR3 region has 15 residues. Germline values: CDR1 SGHDT, CDR2 YYEEEE. The CDR3 nucleotides read TGTGCCAGCAGCTCGCCAAGGGGGGGCGTGTACGAGCAGTACTTC. This encodes CASSSPRGGVYEQYF.

The rearrangement uses TRBV19 and TRBJ1-6; 9 bases agree with TRBD1. The ends lost 2 bases at V and 10 bases at J; junction bases unmatched: 9. Germline V CDR1 and CDR2: LNHDA, SQIVND (reference sequence). CDR3 length: 16 residues. In DNA form, the CDR3 reads TGTGCCAGTAGTATATGGGCGACAGGGGGTCGGTCACCCCTCCACTTT. It encodes CASSIWATGGRSPLHF.

This rearrangement joins TRBV4-3 to TRBJ1-5; D is possibly TRBD1 (5 bases). The CDR3 has 13 residues. Germline V gene lookup returns CDR1 LGHNA and CDR2 YSLEER. The V gene lost 3 bases and the J gene lost 9 bases, with 12 bases spanning the gap. The CDR3 protein is CASSQLPGGPQHF. The CDR3 DNA reads as TGCGCCAGCAGCCAGCTACCTGGGGGGCCCCAGCATTTT.

The J gene is TRBJ2-5, the V gene TRBV5-8; the D is unclear. Trimming removed 0 bases at V and 2 bases at J, with 5 bases between. CDR1 and CDR2 from the germline V gene are SGHTS and YDEGEE. This CDR3 contains 13 residues. CDR3 nucleotide sequence: TGTGCCAGCAGCTTGGTCAGTCAAGAGACCCAGTACTTC. Translating it yields CASSLVSQETQYF.

The chain is built from TRBV7-3 and TRBJ2-7; either TRBD1 or TRBD2 may fit D (5 bases each). This CDR3 spans 15 amino acids. Germline V CDR1 and CDR2: SGHTA, FQGTGA. Trimming removed 2 bases from V and 2 bases from J, with 13 bases in between. The CDR3 here is CASSLGGSQAYEQYF. The DNA for the CDR3 is TGTGCCAGCAGCTTAGGGGGATCACAGGCCTACGAGCAGTACTTC.

The chain recombines TRBV5-1 with TRBJ1-2; perhaps TRBD1 as D (5 bases). Germline CDR1 and CDR2: SGHRS and YFSETQ. V was shortened by 1 base and J by 5 bases, with 15 bases between the two germline ends. CDR3 length: 15 amino acids. The chain's CDR3 is CASSLWAGIGYGYTF. CDR3 nucleotides: TGCGCCAGCAGCTTGTGGGCAGGGATTGGTTATGGCTACACCTTC.